What follows are 7 T cell receptor beta chains derived from one specimen sequenced in a study of OX40 agonist ivuxolimab in advanced cancers. Assay used: immunoSEQ multiplex PCR; TCRdb lists only in-frame clones, some missing. The data contain roughly 26,000 clones, 80% to 90% of them seen just once; the ten biggest clones take up roughly a fifth. The sequences come from CD4+ or CD8+ T cells sorted from blood, collected in a trial of the OX40 agonist ivuxolimab. The receptors were sampled from an adult with an advanced solid tumor such as melanoma, head and neck, liver or kidney cancer.

V is TRBV27 and J is TRBJ1-1, with D possibly matching TRBD1 (5 bases). V shed 5 bases and J shed 3 bases, with 13 bases lying between them. The CDR3 is 14 residues long. Germline loops: CDR1 MNHEY, CDR2 SMNVEV (reference sequence). The CDR3 sequence: CASSTIGDHTEAFF. For the CDR3, the DNA is TGTGCCAGCAGTACCATAGGGGACCACACTGAAGCTTTCTTT.

This clone was detected once. The rearrangement links TRBV19 to TRBJ2-5, with D uncertain. The germline V gene has CDR1 LNHDA and CDR2 SQIVND (reference sequence). The germline V and J ends were trimmed by 7 bases and 5 bases, with 14 bases remaining between them. CDR3 length: 13 amino acids. In DNA, the CDR3 is TGTGCCAGTAATCCGGTTCCCAGGGAGACCCAGTACTTC. This encodes CASNPVPRETQYF.

The chain joins TRBV28 to TRBJ1-2, with TRBD1 as a possible D gene (5 bases). This CDR3 comprises 15 residues. Germline V CDR1 and CDR2: MDHEN, SYDVKM. Trimming took 2 bases from V and 3 from J, leaving 13 bases between them. This chain's CDR3 is CASSLAQGWDYGYTF. In nucleotides, the CDR3 is TGTGCCAGCAGTTTAGCTCAGGGCTGGGACTATGGCTACACCTTC.

V usage is TRBV27 and J usage is TRBJ2-7, with 7 bases that match TRBD2. V dropped 3 bases and J dropped 2; count of bases not matched to a gene: 4. Germline CDR1 is MNHEY and CDR2 is SMNVEV (reference sequence). This CDR3 has 14 residues. CDR3 coding DNA: TGTGCCAGCAGTTTGGCTAGCGGAGCCTACGAGCAGTACTTC. This encodes CASSLASGAYEQYF.

The V gene is TRBV6-1, the J gene TRBJ1-5; D call uncertain. This CDR3 region has 15 residues. The ends were cut back, 6 bases at V and 4 bases at J, with 16 bases in the middle. Germline values: CDR1 MNHNS, CDR2 SASEGT. CDR3 in DNA: TGTGCCAGCAGAATAACACGCGCCGAGAATCAGCCCCAGCATTTT. It encodes CASRITRAENQPQHF.

This chain links TRBV19 with TRBJ1-6, with D perhaps matching TRBD1 (6 bases). The CDR3 totals 17 residues. In germline, CDR1 is LNHDA, CDR2 SQIVND (reference sequence). V lost 7 bases, J lost 8 bases, and 24 bases lay in between. CDR3 protein: CASNVGTFGLTHSPLHF. Written as DNA, the CDR3 is TGTGCCAGTAATGTTGGGACATTTGGACTGACCCATTCACCCCTCCACTTT. Combining the CDR3 with reference TRBV19 and TRBJ1-6 gives the whole variable domain DGGITQSPKYLFRKEGQNVTLSCEQNLNHDAMYWYRQDPGQGLRLIYYSQIVNDFQKGDIAEGYSVSREKKESFPLTVTSAQKNPTAFYLCASNVGTFGLTHSPLHFGNGTRLTVT.

The rearrangement links TRBV7-9 to TRBJ2-2, with 11 bases lining up with TRBD1. Germline CDR1 and CDR2: SEHNR and FQNEAQ (reference sequence). V gave up 5 bases and J gave up 5 bases; unmatched junction bases: 4. CDR3 length: 15 amino acids. CDR3 in amino acids: CASSRTGGVTGELFF. CDR3 nucleotide sequence: TGTGCCAGCAGCCGGACAGGGGGCGTAACCGGGGAGCTGTTTTTT.